This T cell receptor beta chain appears in the sequencing data of a study of response to subunit inactivated influenza vaccine. Study-wide points: The authors offered the suggestion that each seasonal influenza vaccination recruits few new T cells.

Trimming cost V 6 bases and J 4 bases; bases outside gene matches: 3. This CDR3 comprises 13 residues. Germline loops: CDR1 SGDLS, CDR2 YYNGEE. This clonotype was seen more than once but under ten times. Its antigen is still unknown. Using its own MiXCR run on the RT-PCR reads, TCRdb lists one record per CDR3 protein. The table shows about 780,000 distinct CDR3 sequences, with around 20% occurring only once. The sequence came from a man aged 50 or older who received an inactivated influenza vaccine. The source material was PBMCs from blood, sampled roughly 5 days after vaccination. This chain uses TRBV9 with TRBJ2-1; 8 bases align to TRBD1. CDR3 sequence reads: CASTTGEYNEQFF. The CDR3 nucleotides are TGTGCCAGCACGACAGGGGAGTACAATGAGCAGTTCTTC. Full variable domain (outside the CDR3, taken from reference TRBV9 and TRBJ2-1): DSGVTQTPKHLITATGQRVTLRCSPRSGDLSVYWYQQSLDQGLQFLIQYYNGEERAKGNILERFSAQQFPDLHSELNLSSLELGDSALYFCASTTGEYNEQFFGPGTRLTVL.